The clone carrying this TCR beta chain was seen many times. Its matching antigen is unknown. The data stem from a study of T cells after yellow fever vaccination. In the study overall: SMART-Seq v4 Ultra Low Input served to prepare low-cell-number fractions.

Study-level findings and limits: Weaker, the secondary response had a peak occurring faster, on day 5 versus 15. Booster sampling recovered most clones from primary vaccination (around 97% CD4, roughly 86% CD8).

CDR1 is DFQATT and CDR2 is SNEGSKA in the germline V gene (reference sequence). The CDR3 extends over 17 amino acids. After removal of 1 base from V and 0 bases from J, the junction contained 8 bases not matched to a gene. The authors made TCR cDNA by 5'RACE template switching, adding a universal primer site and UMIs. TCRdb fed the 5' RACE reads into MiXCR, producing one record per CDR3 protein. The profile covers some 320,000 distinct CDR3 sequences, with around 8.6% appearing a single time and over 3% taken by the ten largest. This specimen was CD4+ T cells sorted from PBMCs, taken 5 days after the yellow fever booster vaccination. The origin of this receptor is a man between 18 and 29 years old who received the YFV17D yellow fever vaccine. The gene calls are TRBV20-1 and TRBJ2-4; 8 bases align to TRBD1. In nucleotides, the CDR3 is TGCAGTGCTAGAGCGACAGGGGTGAGGATAGCCAAAAACATTCAGTACTTC. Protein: CSARATGVRIAKNIQYF.